Listed below are T cell receptor beta chains from one sample, sequenced in a study of tumor and adjacent non-tumor tissue in lung cancer. Each CDR3 protein is one row after TCRdb ran MiXCR on the multiplex PCR reads. The sample has 200,000 to 250,000 distinct CDR3 sequences, approximately 74% seen once. Sequenced material: lung tumor tissue. Receptor source: a man between 60 and 75 years old with non-small cell lung cancer. Both conserved end residues are part of each CDR3. The D gene is left open where the match is weak. Only part of the rows carry a size: once, few, many, or a class if the clone is expanded.

abundance,v_gene,j_gene,d_gene,CDR3nt,CDR3aa
-,TRBV29-1,TRBJ2-1,-,TGCAGCGTTGAAGATAGGTCCCGGGACGCCGACTCGCAGTGGAGTGAGCAGTTCTTC,CSVEDRSRDADSQWSEQFF
-,TRBV11-3,TRBJ2-7,-,TGTGCCAGCAGCTCCAGATGCAGGGACGAGCAGTACTTC,CASSSRCRDEQYF
many,TRBV20-1,TRBJ2-3,TRBD2,TGCAGTGCTAGTCATAGCGGGGGGGCGGCAGATACGCAGTATTTT,CSASHSGGAADTQYF
-,TRBV29-1,TRBJ1-1,-,TGCAGCGTTGGAGGTGTGGTCATGACTGAAGCTTTCTTT,CSVGGVVMTEAFF
-,TRBV11-2,TRBJ2-5,-,TGTGCCAGCAACTTCCGACCTCAAGAGACCCAGTACTTC,CASNFRPQETQYF
-,TRBV6-6,TRBJ2-1,-,TGTGCCAGCAGTTACTCGGTAGTGGGAGCGCTCTTCAATGAGCAGTTCTTC,CASSYSVVGALFNEQFF
-,TRBV11-2,TRBJ2-5,-,TGTGCCAGCAGCTTGGTCAGGGAAGAGACCCAATACTTC,CASSLVREETQYF
-,TRBV6-5,TRBJ1-5,TRBD1,TGTGCCAGCAGTTACTCGACAGGGGATCAGCCCCGGCATTTT,CASSYSTGDQPRHF
many,TRBV11-2,TRBJ1-5,-,TGTGCCAGCAGTCGACAGCAAAATCAGCCCCAGCATTTT,CASSRQQNQPQHF
-,TRBV29-1,TRBJ2-1,TRBD1,TGCAGCGTTGATCTGCAGGGGGCGTTCTGGCAGTTCTTC,CSVDLQGAFWQFF
-,TRBV29-1,TRBJ2-5,TRBD1,TGCAGCGTCTCCGGGACAGGGTACCAAGAGACCCAGTACTTC,CSVSGTGYQETQYF
-,TRBV20-1,TRBJ2-1,-,TGCAGTGCTAGAGAACTAGTGAGAGATTACAATGAGCAGTTCTTC,CSARELVRDYNEQFF
few,TRBV6-5,TRBJ2-7,-,TGTGCCAGCAACCGGGGTTACGACCAGTACTTC,CASNRGYDQYF
-,TRBV5-4,TRBJ2-3,TRBD2,TGTGGCGGGAAGACGGGGGGAACAGATATGCAGTATTTT,CGGKTGGTDMQYF
-,TRBV4-3,TRBJ2-5,TRBD1,TGCGCTAGCAGCCGCAGACAGGGACGCGGAGAGACCCTGTACTTC,CASSRRQGRGETLYF
-,TRBV4-1,TRBJ2-5,TRBD2,TGCGCCAGCAGTCTTTCCGGGCTAGCGGGGGGAAAAGAGACCCAGTACTTC,CASSLSGLAGGKETQYF
-,TRBV13,TRBJ2-1,TRBD2,TGTGCCAGGGGTCGACTAGCGGGAGGGGGGGAGCAGTTCTTC,CARGRLAGGGEQFF
-,TRBV11-3,TRBJ2-5,-,TGTGCCAGCAGCTTACATGGCAATACTGAGACCCAATACTTC,CASSLHGNTETQYF
-,TRBV4-1,TRBJ2-3,TRBD2,TGCACCAGCAGCGGGGTATACCCTGGCTGGGTTACGCAGTATTTT,CTSSGVYPGWVTQYF
few,TRBV7-8,TRBJ2-1,-,TGTGCCAGCAGCTTAAATAAGGAGGGCGGGCAGTTCTTC,CASSLNKEGGQFF
-,TRBV6-5,TRBJ1-2,-,TGTCTCAGCAGTTACTCGGGACCGGGCCTTAACTATGGCTACACCTTC,CLSSYSGPGLNYGYTF
-,TRBV11-3,TRBJ2-1,-,TGTGCCACCAGTACACGTAATGAGCAGTTCTTC,CATSTRNEQFF
-,TRBV12-3/TRBV12-4,TRBJ1-2,-,TGTGCCAACAGTTTGGCCGGGACAATTGGGAGCTACACCTTC,CANSLAGTIGSYTF
few,TRBV6-6,TRBJ1-6,-,TGTGCCAGCAGCCCAAGTAATTCACCCCTCCACTTT,CASSPSNSPLHF
many,TRBV4-3,TRBJ1-2,-,TGCGCCAGCAGCCGACACCTTACAGGGAACTATGGCTACACCTTC,CASSRHLTGNYGYTF
-,TRBV20-1,TRBJ2-2,-,TGCAGGGCTACTCAACCAACCGGGGAGCTGTTTTTT,CRATQPTGELFF
few,TRBV12-5,TRBJ1-5,-,TGTGCTAGTGCCCCTCGCGGGGCTCCCGAGGGGGACCCCCAGCATTTT,CASAPRGAPEGDPQHF